The 20 T cell receptor beta chains in this list originate from one sample, sequenced in a study. TCRdb re-derived calls from the RT-PCR reads in MiXCR, one entry per CDR3 protein. The profile shows around 700,000 distinct CDR3 sequences, over 12% of them singletons. The sample consisted of memory CD4+ T cells from blood. Every receptor here comes from a female donor in good health, serving as a healthy control.

The V gene is TRBV7-2, the J gene TRBJ2-2, with TRBD2 matching 9 bases. This CDR3 region has 17 residues. V trimming: 3 bases; J trimming: 5 bases; junction bases outside the gene matches: 10. Looked up from germline, CDR1 is SGHTA and CDR2 is FQGNSA. CDR3 protein: CASSLVFSGRRTGELFF. Here the CDR3 DNA reads TGTGCCAGCAGCTTGGTATTTAGCGGGAGAAGGACCGGGGAGCTGTTTTTT.

The genes are TRBV5-1 and TRBJ1-6, with D unresolved. CDR1 is SGHRS, CDR2 YFSETQ, per germline. V was pared by 2 bases and J by 6 bases, with 9 bases between. The CDR3 consists of 14 residues. CDR3 sequence (DNA): TGCGCCAGCAGCTTTCGCGTCTCTAATTCACCCCTCCACTTT. Protein: CASSFRVSNSPLHF.

This clonotype was seen only a few times. The V gene is TRBV12-3 or TRBV12-4, the J gene TRBJ2-2; the match to TRBD2 covers 12 bases. This CDR3 spans 18 amino acids. Trimming took 1 base from V and 4 from J; bases not matched to a gene: 7. As DNA, the CDR3 is TGTGCCAGCAGTTTAGGACTAGCGGGAGCTTCGAGCACCGGGGAGCTGTTTTTT. Protein: CASSLGLAGASSTGELFF.

Only a few counts were recorded for this clonotype. The rearrangement joins TRBV6-5 to TRBJ2-5, with 14 bases aligning to TRBD2. Germline V gives CDR1 MNHEY, CDR2 SVGAGI. Unmatched junction bases numbered 15, after V lost 4 bases and J lost 5 bases. This CDR3 contains 19 residues. DNA for the CDR3: TGTGCCAGCAGTTCGGGACTAGCGGGAGTGTCAGTGGGGGGGGAGACCCAGTACTTC. Protein product: CASSSGLAGVSVGGETQYF.

This clonotype was seen a few times. V and J are TRBV27 and TRBJ2-3; D is unclear. Germline-derived CDR1 and CDR2 are MNHEY and SMNVEV (reference sequence). Trimming left V 8 bases short and J 2 bases short, with 20 bases between. This CDR3 comprises 16 residues. This CDR3 is CASRKTDGLHTDTQYF. CDR3 nucleotide sequence: TGTGCCAGCCGGAAAACCGACGGATTACACACAGATACGCAGTATTTT.

This clonotype was observed at least ten times. The J gene is TRBJ2-3, the V gene TRBV12-3 or TRBV12-4; TRBD2 matches 8 bases. The CDR3 runs to 15 residues. The CDR3: CASTATSGNTDTQYF. The CDR3 DNA sequence: TGTGCTTCTACAGCAACTAGCGGAAACACAGATACGCAGTATTTT.

This clonotype was observed a handful of times. The gene calls are TRBV11-2 and TRBJ2-7; no definite D call. The CDR3 is made up of 12 amino acids. V lost 4 bases and J 9 bases, leaving 13 bases between the germline ends. Germline V CDR1 and CDR2: SGHAT, FQNNGV. The CDR3 is CASSSTSDGQYF. The CDR3 nucleotides read TGTGCCAGCAGCTCTACCTCGGACGGGCAGTACTTC.

The CDR3 loop is CSAPQRDPRTDTQYF. In DNA form, the CDR3 reads TGCAGTGCTCCCCAGCGGGACCCTCGCACAGATACGCAGTATTTT. The chain has TRBV20-1 and TRBJ2-3, with 7 bases aligning to TRBD2. With 5 bases clipped from V and 1 base from J, the junction kept 9 bases outside the gene matches. The CDR3 is 15 residues long. Germline CDR1 and CDR2: DFQATT and SNEGSKA (reference sequence).

This clonotype was counted only a few times. V is TRBV7-2 and J is TRBJ2-1; TRBD2 matches at 9 bases. Germline-derived CDR1 and CDR2 are SGHTA and FQGNSA. The V and J ends lost 2 bases and 6 bases, in that order; junction bases with no gene match: 5. The length of the CDR3 is 15 residues. The CDR3: CASSLYAGGLNEQFF. DNA of the CDR3: TGTGCCAGCAGCTTATATGCGGGGGGGCTCAATGAGCAGTTCTTC. The entire variable domain, with the rest obtained from reference TRBV7-2 and TRBJ2-1, is as follows: GAGVSQSPSNKVTEKGKDVELRCDPISGHTALYWYRQSLGQGLEFLIYFQGNSAPDKSGLPSDRFSAERTGGSVSTLTIQRTQQEDSAVYLCASSLYAGGLNEQFFGPGTRLTVL.

This clonotype was observed a handful of times. This chain joins TRBV12-3 or TRBV12-4 and TRBJ1-2, with D possibly matching TRBD1 (6 bases). Trimming stripped 5 bases from V and 8 bases from J, with 15 bases between. The CDR3 is 13 amino acids. In DNA, the CDR3 is TGTGCCAGCAGTATCACAGGGAGGAGCGGCTACACCTTC. Its protein is CASSITGRSGYTF.

The chain is built from TRBV20-1 and TRBJ1-1; possible D gene TRBD1, 6 bases. The CDR3 runs to 14 residues. Germline V CDR1 and CDR2: DFQATT, SNEGSKA (reference sequence). V was clipped by 0 bases and J by 4 bases, with 12 bases between them. As DNA, the CDR3 is TGCAGTGCTAGAGATCGGCAGGGGCCCACTGAAGCTTTCTTT. Residues: CSARDRQGPTEAFF.

This clonotype was picked up a small number of times. CDR3 sequence (DNA): TGTGCCACCAGCATGACGAACCTAGCGGTCCAAGAGACCCAGTACTTC. Amino acids: CATSMTNLAVQETQYF. The genes are TRBV15 and TRBJ2-5, with 7 bases fitting TRBD2. CDR3 length: 16 amino acids. CDR1 LNHNV and CDR2 YYDKDF come from the germline V gene (reference sequence). The ends lost 4 bases at V and 1 base at J; junction bases unmatched: 9. Together with reference TRBV15 and TRBJ2-5, the CDR3 gives the full variable domain: DAMVIQNPRYQVTQFGKPVTLSCSQTLNHNVMYWYQQKSSQAPKLLFHYYDKDFNNEADTPDNFQSRRPNTSFCFLDIRSPGLGDTAMYLCATSMTNLAVQETQYFGPGTRLLVL.

The CDR3: CASTEASQETQYF. CDR3 DNA: TGTGCCAGCACAGAGGCGAGTCAAGAGACCCAGTACTTC. The chain uses TRBV10-3 and TRBJ2-5; D remains ambiguous. The length of the CDR3 is 13 residues. Per the germline V gene, CDR1 is ENHRY and CDR2 is SYGVKD. V shed 10 bases and J shed 2 bases, with 14 bases lying between them.

A remark on this clonotype: With a much larger clone just one base away, this may be a read error. The chain links TRBV18 to TRBJ2-1, with a tentative D call TRBD1 (6 bases). Germline loops: CDR1 KGHSH, CDR2 LQKENI. CDR3 length equals 13 residues. The DNA of the CDR3 is TGTTCCAGCTCGGTGAACAGGGACAATGAGCAGTTCTTC. Its protein is CSSSVNRDNEQFF.

This clonotype was counted at least ten times. The chain is built from TRBV24-1 and TRBJ2-2; D unclear. This CDR3 is built from 14 residues. Germline V lookup: CDR1 KGHDR, CDR2 SFDVKD. V dropped 8 bases and J dropped 5 bases, with 14 bases sitting between them. Here the CDR3 reads CATKGTVRTGELFF. The CDR3 coding sequence is TGTGCCACCAAGGGAACAGTACGAACCGGGGAGCTGTTTTTT.

This sequence joins TRBV6-2 or TRBV6-3 and TRBJ2-1, with TRBD2 identical over 11 bases. The CDR3 contains 17 residues. Trimming removed 5 bases from V and 7 bases from J; junction bases left unmatched: 13. The V gene's germline CDR1 is MNHEY and CDR2 SVGEGT. The CDR3 DNA follows: TGTGCCAGCAGTCCCCCGGCTAGCGGGAGGTTTGGTAATGAGCAGTTCTTC. This sequence encodes CASSPPASGRFGNEQFF.

This clonotype has a count of ten or more. The J gene is TRBJ1-2, the V gene TRBV4-2; D unresolved. Deletions cut 0 bases from V and 2 bases from J, with 7 bases between. This CDR3 has 14 amino acids. CDR1 is LGHNA and CDR2 is YNFKEQ in the germline V gene. The CDR3 protein is CASSQDNTNYGYTF. The CDR3 DNA reads TGTGCCAGCAGCCAAGACAACACCAACTATGGCTACACCTTC.

The V and J genes are TRBV7-9 and TRBJ2-7, with 11 bases that match TRBD1. This CDR3 contains 15 residues. Germline V CDR1 and CDR2: SEHNR, FQNEAQ (reference sequence). V lost 1 base and J lost 3; bases outside the gene matches: 2. The CDR3, as DNA: TGTGCCAGCAGCTTAGGCGGGACAGGGGGCTACGAGCAGTACTTC. As protein: CASSLGGTGGYEQYF.

This clonotype turned up a few times. The chain employs TRBV24-1 and TRBJ2-1, with 9 positions matching TRBD2. The CDR3 contains 16 residues. Germline lookup yields CDR1 KGHDR and CDR2 SFDVKD. Germline trimming cut 0 bases from V and 8 bases from J; bases unmatched to any gene: 7. CDR3 in DNA: TGTGCCACCAGTGATTTGCCAGCGGGAGGTGTGCATGAGCAGTTCTTC. It translates to CATSDLPAGGVHEQFF.

The chain couples TRBV7-3 to TRBJ2-1; 9 bases match TRBD2. The CDR3 is made up of 14 amino acids. The V gene end was trimmed by 0 bases and the J gene end by 15 bases; junction bases not matched to a gene: 9. Per germline, CDR1 SGHTA and CDR2 FQGTGA. CDR3 region: CASSLTAGGLRMFF. In DNA, the CDR3 is TGTGCCAGCAGCTTAACAGCGGGGGGCCTCCGTATGTTCTTC.